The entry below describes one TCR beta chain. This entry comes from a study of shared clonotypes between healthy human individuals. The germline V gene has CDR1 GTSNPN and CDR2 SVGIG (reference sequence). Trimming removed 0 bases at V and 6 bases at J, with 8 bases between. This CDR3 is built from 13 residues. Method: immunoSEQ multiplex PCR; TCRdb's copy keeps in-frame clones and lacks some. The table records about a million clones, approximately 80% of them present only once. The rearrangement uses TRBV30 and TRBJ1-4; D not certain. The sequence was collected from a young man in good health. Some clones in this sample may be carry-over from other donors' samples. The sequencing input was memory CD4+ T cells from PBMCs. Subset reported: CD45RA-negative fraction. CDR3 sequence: CAWSVDGYEKLFF. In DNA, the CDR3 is TGTGCCTGGAGTGTCGACGGGTATGAAAAACTGTTTTTT.